A single T cell receptor beta chain is shown here with its context. Its antigen remains unidentified. The source of the sample is a study of cytomegalovirus exposure and HLA in healthy donors. Method: immunoSEQ multiplex PCR; TCRdb's copy keeps in-frame clones and lacks some. Of roughly 190,000 clones in the sample, roughly 82% are singletons; the top ten hold around 1.6%. Study results and limitations: TCR beta chains numbering approximately 150 were designated cytomegalovirus-associated. Specificity for CMV antigens was confirmed in vitro for three of the CMV-associated chains.

The sequence derives from a woman younger than 30 in good health and CMV-seronegative. Specimen: PBMCs.

The CDR3 here is CSSLPDRNTEAFF. The CDR3 nucleotides read TGCAGCTCACTACCCGACAGGAACACTGAAGCTTTCTTT. V gene TRBV29-1 combines with J gene TRBJ1-1; possibly TRBD1 for D (5 bases). The V gene lost 8 bases and the J gene lost 1 base, with 14 bases spanning the gap. This CDR3 spans 13 amino acids. Germline V CDR1 and CDR2: SQVTM, ANQGSEA.